The 21 T cell receptor beta chains in this list originate from one sample, sequenced in a study of blood T cells in healthy people across ages. A sample-barcoded 5' primer and a J-beta primer mix were used in a second PCR of roughly 7 to 12 cycles. A single record per CDR3 protein comes from TCRdb applying MiXCR to the 5' RACE reads. Among some 1.7 million distinct CDR3 sequences, 28% were seen once, and the ten largest hold roughly 8%. The sequenced sample consisted of blood. These receptors all stem from a woman younger than 45 in good health.

For this clonotype: This may stem from a read error, because a much larger clone lies one nucleotide away. The V call is TRBV2, the J call TRBJ2-7; the D is unclear. The germline V gene has CDR1 SNHLY and CDR2 FYNNEI. Trimming removed 10 bases at V and 2 bases at J, with 12 bases between. The CDR3 contains 12 residues. CDR3 sequence (DNA): TGTGCCAACACGAGGAGTACCTACGAGCAGTACTTC. As protein: CANTRSTYEQYF.

In its sample, this clonotype was seen a few times. This chain joins TRBV5-5 and TRBJ1-5; a possible D gene is TRBD1 (5 bases). The CDR3 loop spans 15 amino acids. With 0 bases removed from V and 5 bases from J, the gap between germline ends came to 12 bases. The germline CDR1 and CDR2 sequences are SGHKS and YYEKEE (reference sequence). CDR3 nucleotides: TGTGCCAGCAGCTTGGGGCAGGGTTGGGATCAGCCCCAGCATTTT. Translation: CASSLGQGWDQPQHF.

This clonotype was observed a few times. The CDR3 DNA reads as TGTGCCAGCAGTCTTACAGGCGCATCTCGAGGGTCACCCCTCCACTTT. It is translated as CASSLTGASRGSPLHF. The chain has TRBV12-3 or TRBV12-4 and TRBJ1-6; D is perhaps TRBD1 (5 bases). CDR3 size: 16 residues. V was pared by 5 bases and J by 10 bases, with 21 bases between.

The chain has TRBV3-1 and TRBJ2-4; 8 bases are shared with TRBD1. The V segment lost 4 bases and the J segment 13 bases; nucleotides outside the gene matches: 12. The germline V gene encodes CDR1 LGHDT and CDR2 YNNKEL (reference sequence). The CDR3 runs to 14 residues. The DNA of the CDR3 is TGTGCCAGCAGCCCTACCCCCGGACAGGGCAAGCAGTACTTC. This gives the protein CASSPTPGQGKQYF.

This clonotype was detected a few times. The chain links TRBV5-1 to TRBJ1-4, with a tentative D call TRBD1 (6 bases). Germline CDR1 and CDR2: SGHRS and YFSETQ. The ends were cut back, 3 bases at V and 0 bases at J, with 12 bases in the middle. The CDR3 has 16 residues. This CDR3 reads CASSSTGATTNEKLFF. The CDR3 region has the DNA TGCGCCAGCAGCTCGACAGGTGCGACAACTAATGAAAAACTGTTTTTT.

The chain has TRBV12-3 or TRBV12-4 and TRBJ2-2, with no clear D. The CDR3 has 12 amino acids. V lost 3 bases, J lost 8 bases, and 7 bases lay in between. This chain's CDR3 is CASSFGLGELFF. In DNA form, the CDR3 reads TGTGCCAGCAGTTTCGGTTTGGGGGAGCTGTTTTTT.

This clonotype occurred a few times. The chain is built from TRBV4-1 and TRBJ1-2; 7 bases are shared with TRBD1. Germline CDR1 reads MGHRA; CDR2 reads YSYEKL. V gave up 4 bases and J gave up 2 bases; unmatched junction bases: 7. There are 15 residues in the CDR3. CDR3 DNA: TGCGCCAGCAGCCTACCAGGGGGGGGAAACTATGGCTACACCTTC. Its translation: CASSLPGGGNYGYTF.

This clonotype was detected only a few times. The chain has TRBV15 and TRBJ1-5; D unclear. The germline V and J ends were trimmed by 1 base and 0 bases, with 10 bases remaining between them. This CDR3 contains 16 residues. CDR1 and CDR2 from the germline V gene are LNHNV and YYDKDF (reference sequence). The CDR3 DNA follows: TGTGCCACCAGCAGAGTGAAAGACTATAGCAATCAGCCCCAGCATTTT. This gives the protein CATSRVKDYSNQPQHF.

The rearrangement joins TRBV5-6 to TRBJ1-5; no clear D. The CDR3 sequence is 17 residues long. CDR1 and CDR2 (germline): SGHDT, YYEEEE. V was clipped by 0 bases and J by 1 base, with 14 bases between them. The CDR3 DNA reads TGTGCCAGCAGCTTGGGATCGGCGTTCCGCAGCAATCAGCCCCAGCATTTT. Translation: CASSLGSAFRSNQPQHF.

The table lists this clonotype with a few counts. CDR3 loop: CASSYSHPASGGTDTQYF. CDR3 DNA sequence: TGTGCCAGCAGTTACTCTCACCCGGCTAGCGGAGGCACAGATACGCAGTATTTT. The V and J genes are TRBV6-5 and TRBJ2-3, with TRBD2 matching over 7 bases. This CDR3 contains 18 residues. Germline CDR1 and CDR2: MNHEY and SVGAGI. J gave up 1 base and V 0 bases, and 10 bases lay outside the gene matches.

V gene TRBV20-1 combines with J gene TRBJ1-2; TRBD1 is a possible D gene (5 bases). The CDR3 is 15 amino acids. The germline V and J ends were trimmed by 3 bases and 9 bases, with 23 bases remaining between them. Germline CDR1 and CDR2: DFQATT and SNEGSKA (reference sequence). The chain's CDR3 is CSASPGVAGKNSYTF. In nucleotides, the CDR3 is TGCAGTGCTAGTCCAGGTGTAGCAGGGAAAAACAGCTACACCTTC.

The chain combines TRBV29-1 with TRBJ1-2; unclear D gene. The V gene's germline CDR1 is SQVTM and CDR2 ANQGSEA. V was trimmed by 7 bases and J by 0 bases, leaving 15 bases between them. This CDR3 has 14 residues. The CDR3 protein is CSAPAGEANYGYTF. The CDR3 bases are TGCAGCGCCCCCGCGGGAGAAGCTAACTATGGCTACACCTTC. The whole variable domain, remainder taken from reference TRBV29-1 and TRBJ1-2, is SAVISQKPSRDICQRGTSLTIQCQVDSQVTMMFWYRQQPGQSLTLIATANQGSEATYESGFVIDKFPISRPNLTFSTLTVSNMSPEDSSIYLCSAPAGEANYGYTFGSGTRLTVV.

The chain couples TRBV24-1 to TRBJ2-7; D gene unclear. CDR1 KGHDR and CDR2 SFDVKD come from the germline V gene. V was shortened by 6 bases and J by 7 bases, with 12 bases between the two germline ends. The CDR3 consists of 12 residues. The CDR3 sequence is CATSLFGNEQYF. The CDR3 DNA is TGTGCCACCAGTCTCTTTGGGAATGAGCAGTACTTC.

V and J are TRBV5-5 and TRBJ2-1; 10 nucleotides line up with TRBD1. The germline V gene encodes CDR1 SGHKS and CDR2 YYEKEE (reference sequence). This CDR3 spans 16 amino acids. Trimming took 0 bases from V and 8 from J; bases not matched to a gene: 8. The CDR3: CASSLAAGQGFDEQFF. CDR3 in DNA: TGTGCCAGCAGCTTGGCCGCGGGACAGGGGTTCGATGAGCAGTTCTTC.

The V and J genes are TRBV5-1 and TRBJ1-4, with 11 bases matching TRBD1. CDR1 and CDR2 from the germline V gene are SGHRS and YFSETQ. The CDR3 has 14 residues. Trimming at V came to 7 bases and at J to 7 bases, leaving 6 bases not matched to a gene. The CDR3 spells CASGQGAVAEKLFF. The CDR3 coding sequence is TGCGCCAGCGGACAGGGGGCCGTTGCTGAAAAACTGTTTTTT.

This clonotype was detected many times. The chain uses TRBV7-2 and TRBJ2-3, with a possible D match to TRBD1 (6 bases). This CDR3 is 14 amino acids long. V shed 1 base and J shed 5 bases, with 10 bases lying between them. Germline assignment: CDR1 SGHTA and CDR2 FQGNSA. For the CDR3, the DNA is TGTGCCAGCAGCTTAGTAGGGGGATTAGATACGCAGTATTTT. The encoded protein is CASSLVGGLDTQYF.

This clonotype was recorded once. The chain combines TRBV2 with TRBJ2-3; 7 positions agree with TRBD2. Germline CDR1 and CDR2: SNHLY and FYNNEI. Trimming removed 3 bases from V and 1 base from J; junction bases left unmatched: 4. CDR3 length equals 15 residues. The CDR3, as DNA: TGTGCCAGCAGTGATGCGGGGGAGGGCACAGATACGCAGTATTTT. This sequence encodes CASSDAGEGTDTQYF.

As concerns this clonotype: A much larger clonotype is one base distant, so this may be a read error. The rearrangement links TRBV29-1 to TRBJ2-1, with unresolved D. The germline CDR1 and CDR2 sequences are SQVTM and ANQGSEA. The V and J ends lost 4 bases and 1 base respectively, with 14 bases between them. The length of the CDR3 is 15 residues. The CDR3 loop is CSVGLRQLSYNEQFF. CDR3 in DNA: TGCAGCGTTGGACTTAGGCAATTGTCCTACAATGAGCAGTTCTTC.

This clonotype came up many times. The rearrangement uses TRBV7-2 and TRBJ2-4; D possibly matches TRBD1 or TRBD2 (5 bases each). Trimming pared 4 bases from V and 6 bases from J, leaving 7 bases between. CDR1 is SGHTA and CDR2 is FQGNSA in the germline V gene. The CDR3 runs to 12 residues. The CDR3 region is CASSWDLNIQYF. The CDR3 DNA reads as TGTGCCAGCAGCTGGGACCTAAACATTCAGTACTTC.

This rearrangement joins TRBV5-1 to TRBJ2-1, with D perhaps TRBD2 (5 bases). Between the trimmed V and J ends, which lost 0 bases and 15 bases, there was a span of 10 bases. Germline V gives CDR1 SGHRS, CDR2 YFSETQ. The CDR3 is 11 residues long. CDR3: CASSLVGIWFF. As DNA, the CDR3 is TGCGCCAGCAGCTTGGTCGGGATTTGGTTCTTC.

This clonotype was seen repeatedly, ten times or more. V and J are TRBV10-3 and TRBJ2-7, with a tentative D call TRBD2 (5 bases). This CDR3 comprises 15 residues. CDR1 and CDR2 from the germline V gene are ENHRY and SYGVKD. V lost 0 bases and J 1 base, leaving 10 bases between the germline ends. CDR3 bases: TGTGCCATCAGTGAGTCAGGGAGAGGGTCCTACGAGCAGTACTTC. This sequence encodes CAISESGRGSYEQYF.